The rows below give T cell receptor beta chains drawn from one sample of a study of blood T cell repertoires in COVID-19. TCRdb's copy holds only in-frame clones and misses some; the assay was immunoSEQ multiplex PCR. The table lists about 200,000 clones, roughly 91% of them singletons. Material: peripheral blood. The receptors were gathered from a man in his forties with active or convalescent COVID-19. Both conserved end residues are part of each CDR3. The order of the fields is J gene, V gene, D gene, clone size, CDR3 protein, CDR3 DNA. A D gene is named only where the DNA matches it firmly. Clone size is shown for a subset of rows, as once, few, many or a class of expanded clone.

>TRBJ1-2|TRBV7-9|-|-
CASSLIPTANYGYTF
TGTGCCAGCAGCTTGATCCCGACAGCTAACTATGGCTACACCTTC
>TRBJ1-3|TRBV5-4|-|-
CASTFDPGQFPIYF
TGTGCCAGCACCTTTGACCCGGGACAATTCCCCATATATTTT
>TRBJ1-1|TRBV28|-|-
CATHGTGMNTEAFF
TGTGCCACCCACGGGACTGGGATGAACACTGAAGCTTTCTTT
>TRBJ2-7|TRBV4-1|-|-
CASSQGLHRGGDEQYF
TGCGCCAGCAGCCAAGGCCTTCACCGAGGAGGGGACGAGCAGTACTTC
>TRBJ2-1|TRBV2|-|-
CASRPGQHNEQFF
TGTGCCAGCAGACCCGGACAGCACAATGAGCAGTTCTTC
>TRBJ1-2|TRBV3-1/TRBV3-2|TRBD1|-
CASSSTGDYGYTF
TGTGCCAGCAGCTCAACAGGGGACTATGGCTACACCTTC
>TRBJ1-3|TRBV21-1|-|-
CASSTNLLQGLDSGNTIYF
TGTGCCAGCAGCACGAATTTGTTACAGGGGCTAGACTCTGGAAACACCATATATTTT
>TRBJ1-3|TRBV10-3|-|-
CAISESRDSGNTIYF
TGTGCCATCAGTGAGTCTAGAGACTCTGGAAACACCATATATTTT
>TRBJ2-7|TRBV24-1|-|-
CATSDPTGSDEQYF
TGTGCCACCAGTGACCCTACAGGGAGCGACGAGCAGTACTTC
>TRBJ2-7|TRBV11-1|TRBD1|-
CASAGQGLLDEQYF
TGTGCCAGCGCGGGACAGGGTCTATTGGACGAGCAGTACTTC
>TRBJ2-1|TRBV27|-|-
CASRSYNEQFF
TGTGCCAGCCGCTCCTACAATGAGCAGTTCTTC
>TRBJ2-3|TRBV7-2|TRBD2|-
CASSLASLAGGLDTQYF
TGTGCCAGCAGCTTAGCGTCTTTAGCGGGAGGGTTAGATACGCAGTATTTT
>TRBJ1-4|TRBV2|-|-
CASALLVEKLFF
TGTGCCAGCGCCCTATTGGTGGAAAAACTGTTTTTT
>TRBJ2-3|TRBV29-1|TRBD2|-
CSVEGAGGALSTDTQYF
TGCAGCGTTGAAGGGGCGGGGGGGGCCCTAAGCACAGATACGCAGTATTTT
>TRBJ2-2|TRBV14|-|-
CASSQLGSNTGELFF
TGTGCCAGCAGCCAACTCGGTTCGAACACCGGGGAGCTGTTTTTT
>TRBJ2-5|TRBV6-5|TRBD2|-
CASSSSVSGGPQTQYF
TGTGCCAGCAGTTCCTCGGTCAGCGGGGGTCCCCAGACCCAGTACTTC
>TRBJ2-5|TRBV6-5|-|-
CASSSRSGAGQETQYF
TGTGCCAGCAGTTCCCGGTCCGGGGCGGGGCAAGAGACCCAGTACTTC
>TRBJ2-5|TRBV4-1|-|-
CASSQTTDQETQYF
TGCGCCAGCAGCCAAACGACAGACCAAGAGACCCAGTACTTC
>TRBJ1-1|TRBV28|-|-
CASSLLRQTMNTEAFF
TGTGCCAGCAGTTTATTGCGACAGACCATGAACACTGAAGCTTTCTTT
>TRBJ2-5|TRBV5-1|TRBD1|-
CASSYEGQVETQYF
TGCGCCAGCAGTTATGAGGGACAGGTAGAGACCCAGTACTTC
>TRBJ2-7|TRBV30|-|-
CAWSVMWENEQYF
TGTGCCTGGAGTGTAATGTGGGAGAACGAGCAGTACTTC
>TRBJ2-1|TRBV2|TRBD2|-
CASSPTSGRANEQFF
TGTGCCAGCAGTCCGACTAGCGGGAGGGCCAATGAGCAGTTCTTC
>TRBJ1-5|TRBV7-2|-|-
CASSPRYDNQPQHF
TGTGCCAGCAGCCCCAGGTACGACAATCAGCCCCAGCATTTT
>TRBJ1-1|TRBV28|TRBD1|-
CASSPNRRDSNTEAFF
TGTGCCAGCAGTCCCAACCGTCGGGACAGCAACACTGAAGCTTTCTTT
>TRBJ1-2|TRBV19|TRBD1|-
CASSRTGGYGYTF
TGTGCCAGTAGTCGGACAGGGGGGTATGGCTACACCTTC
>TRBJ1-1|TRBV19|TRBD1|-
CASGQGNTEAFF
TGTGCCAGCGGACAGGGGAACACTGAAGCTTTCTTT
>TRBJ2-1|TRBV28|-|-
CASTPENSEQFF
TGTGCCAGCACGCCGGAGAACTCTGAGCAGTTCTTC
>TRBJ2-7|TRBV15|TRBD2|-
CATSLGGSSYEQYF
TGTGCCACCAGCCTCGGCGGGAGCTCCTACGAGCAGTACTTC
>TRBJ2-1|TRBV5-4|TRBD1|-
CASSPRTGKVEQFF
TGTGCCAGCAGCCCCAGGACAGGGAAGGTCGAGCAGTTCTTC
>TRBJ2-1|TRBV28|-|once
CASSPAGAAYNEQFF
TGTGCCAGCAGTCCGGCGGGGGCGGCTTACAATGAGCAGTTCTTC
>TRBJ2-1|TRBV5-1|TRBD1|-
CASSLAGQSSYNEQFF
TGCGCCAGCAGCTTGGCGGGACAGAGCTCCTACAATGAGCAGTTCTTC
>TRBJ2-3|TRBV3-1/TRBV3-2|-|-
CASSQFPSSDTQYF
TGTGCCAGCAGCCAATTCCCTAGTTCGGATACGCAGTATTTT
>TRBJ1-4|TRBV6-5|-|-
CASSYRVTEKLFF
TGTGCCAGCAGTTACCGGGTTACGGAAAAACTGTTTTTT
>TRBJ1-6|TRBV27|TRBD1|-
CASSSTGVSPLHF
TGTGCCAGCAGTTCCACAGGGGTTTCACCCCTCCACTTT
>TRBJ1-2|TRBV7-2|-|-
CASSLGGSYYGYTF
TGTGCCAGCAGCCTCGGGGGATCGTACTATGGCTACACCTTC
>TRBJ1-5|TRBV19|TRBD1|-
CASSSDRASNQPQHF
TGTGCCAGTAGTTCTGACAGGGCTAGTAATCAGCCCCAGCATTTT
>TRBJ2-5|TRBV5-1|TRBD2|-
CASSIGTSGSPETQYF
TGCGCCAGCAGCATCGGGACTAGCGGGAGTCCAGAGACCCAGTACTTC
>TRBJ2-3|TRBV5-1|TRBD2|-
CASSLEAGATYTQYF
TGCGCCAGCAGCTTGGAAGCGGGGGCAACTTATACGCAGTATTTT
>TRBJ2-1|TRBV5-1|TRBD2|-
CASSSVLAGGNNEQFF
TGCGCCAGCAGCTCGGTACTAGCGGGGGGAAACAATGAGCAGTTCTTC
>TRBJ1-3|TRBV7-2|-|-
CASSLGSTGNTIYF
TGTGCCAGCAGCTTAGGCAGTACTGGAAACACCATATATTTT
>TRBJ1-1|TRBV7-2|-|-
CASSLGPGGTEAFF
TGTGCCAGCAGCTTAGGCCCGGGGGGCACTGAAGCTTTCTTT
>TRBJ1-1|TRBV10-3|-|-
CAISDGLLGTEAFF
TGTGCCATCAGTGATGGACTTCTGGGCACTGAAGCTTTCTTT
>TRBJ2-1|TRBV28|TRBD2|-
CASSLSTASGENEQFF
TGTGCCAGCAGTTTGTCCACCGCTAGCGGGGAGAATGAGCAGTTCTTC
>TRBJ1-3|TRBV3-1/TRBV3-2|TRBD1|-
CASSPRGLLLLSGNTIYF
TGTGCCAGCAGCCCGAGGGGGCTACTCCTCTTGTCTGGAAACACCATATATTTT
>TRBJ1-5|TRBV19|-|-
CASSARESNQPQHF
TGTGCCAGTAGTGCGAGGGAGAGCAATCAGCCCCAGCATTTT
>TRBJ2-1|TRBV7-9|TRBD2|-
CASSLLAGGLNEQFF
TGTGCCAGCAGCTTGCTAGCGGGGGGGCTCAATGAGCAGTTCTTC
>TRBJ2-7|TRBV6-6|-|-
CASSSSFYEQYF
TGTGCCAGCAGCTCCTCTTTTTACGAGCAGTACTTC
>TRBJ2-2|TRBV6-5|TRBD2|once
CASSPGLAGTGELFF
TGTGCCAGCAGCCCGGGACTAGCGGGCACCGGGGAGCTGTTTTTT
>TRBJ1-1|TRBV6-5|-|once
CASSYGEGNTEAFF
TGTGCCAGCAGTTACGGAGAGGGAAACACTGAAGCTTTCTTT